This TCR beta chain stems from a study of shared clonotypes between healthy human individuals. Using immunoSEQ multiplex PCR, the repertoire was profiled, and TCRdb retains in-frame clones only, with some absent. The sample carries some 2.3 million clones, over 90% recorded once. The CDR3 consists of 16 residues. V gave up 0 bases and J gave up 6 bases; unmatched junction bases: 6. Germline-derived CDR1 and CDR2 are SGHRS and YFSETQ. The specimen sequenced was naive CD4+ T cells from PBMCs. The subset was: CD45RA+ positively selected. The chain recombines TRBV5-1 with TRBJ2-2; 9 bases map to TRBD2. This sequence was found in a man aged 18 to 29 in good health. Some clones in this sample may be carry-over from other donors' samples. The CDR3 here is CASSLVAGGLSGELFF. CDR3 nucleotide sequence: TGCGCCAGCAGCTTGGTGGCGGGAGGGCTTTCCGGGGAGCTGTTTTTT.